The 2 T cell receptor beta chains presented below share a single source sample, sequenced in a study of blood T cell repertoires in COVID-19. The protocol was immunoSEQ multiplex PCR, while the TCRdb copy is restricted to in-frame clones and leaves out a portion. The repertoire consists of about 83,000 clones, with roughly 88% occurring once and the leading ten covering approximately 8%. The sequencing input was peripheral blood. The receptors shown here come from a man aged 50 or older with active COVID-19.

The genes are TRBV5-6 and TRBJ2-1; D is possibly TRBD2 (6 bases). With 3 bases removed from V and 7 bases from J, the gap between germline ends came to 14 bases. Germline V gene lookup returns CDR1 SGHDT and CDR2 YYEEEE. This CDR3 has 14 amino acids. In DNA, the CDR3 is TGTGCCAGCAGCTCGGACCCGGAGGGGAATGAGCAGTTCTTC. This sequence encodes CASSSDPEGNEQFF.

The chain employs TRBV5-1 and TRBJ2-1; TRBD2 is a possible D gene (6 bases). The CDR3 extends over 16 amino acids. Germline V CDR1 and CDR2: SGHRS, YFSETQ. V lost 4 bases to trimming and J lost 2 bases, with 16 bases between them. The CDR3 loop reads CASSLRAGTPYNEQFF. Here the CDR3 DNA reads TGCGCCAGCAGCCTACGCGCCGGGACTCCCTACAATGAGCAGTTCTTC.